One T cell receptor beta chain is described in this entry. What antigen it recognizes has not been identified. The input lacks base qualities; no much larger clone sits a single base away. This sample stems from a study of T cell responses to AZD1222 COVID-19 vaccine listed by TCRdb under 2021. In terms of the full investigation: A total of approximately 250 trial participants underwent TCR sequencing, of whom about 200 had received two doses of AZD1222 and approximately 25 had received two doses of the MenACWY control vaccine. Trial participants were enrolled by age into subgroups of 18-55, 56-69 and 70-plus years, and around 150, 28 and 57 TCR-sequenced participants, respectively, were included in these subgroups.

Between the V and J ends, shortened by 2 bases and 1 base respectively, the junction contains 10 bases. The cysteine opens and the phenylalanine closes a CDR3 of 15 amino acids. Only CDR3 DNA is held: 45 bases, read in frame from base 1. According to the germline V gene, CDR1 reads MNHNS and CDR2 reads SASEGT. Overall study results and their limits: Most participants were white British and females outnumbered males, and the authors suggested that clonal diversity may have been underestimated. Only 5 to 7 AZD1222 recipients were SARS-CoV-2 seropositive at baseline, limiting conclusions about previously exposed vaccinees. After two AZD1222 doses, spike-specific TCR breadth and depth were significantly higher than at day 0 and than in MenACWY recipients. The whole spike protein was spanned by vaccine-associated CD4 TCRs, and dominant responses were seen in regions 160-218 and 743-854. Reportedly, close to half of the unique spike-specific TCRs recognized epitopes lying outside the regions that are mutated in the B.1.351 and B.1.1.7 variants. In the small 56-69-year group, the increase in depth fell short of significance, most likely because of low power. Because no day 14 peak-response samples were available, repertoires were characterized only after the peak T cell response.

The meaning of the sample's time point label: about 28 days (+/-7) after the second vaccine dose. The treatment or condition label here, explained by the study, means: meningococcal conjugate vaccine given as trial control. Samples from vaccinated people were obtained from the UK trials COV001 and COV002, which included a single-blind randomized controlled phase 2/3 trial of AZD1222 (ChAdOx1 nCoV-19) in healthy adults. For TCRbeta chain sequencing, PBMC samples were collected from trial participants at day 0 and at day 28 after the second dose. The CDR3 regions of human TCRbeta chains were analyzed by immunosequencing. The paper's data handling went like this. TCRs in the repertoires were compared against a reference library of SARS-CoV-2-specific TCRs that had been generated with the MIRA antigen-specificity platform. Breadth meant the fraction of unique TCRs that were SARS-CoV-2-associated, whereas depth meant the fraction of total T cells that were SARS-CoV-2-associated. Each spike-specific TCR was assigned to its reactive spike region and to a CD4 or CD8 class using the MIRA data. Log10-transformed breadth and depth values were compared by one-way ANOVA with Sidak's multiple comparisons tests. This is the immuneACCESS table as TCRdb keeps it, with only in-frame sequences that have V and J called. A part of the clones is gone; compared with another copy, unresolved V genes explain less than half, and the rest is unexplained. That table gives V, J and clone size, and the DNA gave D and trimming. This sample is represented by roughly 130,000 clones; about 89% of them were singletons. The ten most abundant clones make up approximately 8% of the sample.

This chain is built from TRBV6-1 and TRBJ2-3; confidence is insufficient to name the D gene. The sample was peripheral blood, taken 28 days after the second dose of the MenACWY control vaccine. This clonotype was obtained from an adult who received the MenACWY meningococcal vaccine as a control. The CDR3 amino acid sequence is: CASSESHSRTDTQYF. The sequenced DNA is TGTGCCAGCAGTGAATCGCACAGCCGCACAGATACGCAGTATTTT.